The entry below describes one T cell receptor (beta chain). No antigen is known for it. The sample is drawn from a study of OX40 agonist ivuxolimab in advanced cancers. General observations from the study: The average count of expanded clones was higher among CD8+ T cells than among CD4+.

Assay: immunoSEQ multiplex PCR; the TCRdb copy retains only in-frame clones and omits some. The data contain approximately 79,000 clones, about 94% of them singletons. Germline CDR1 reads SNHLY; CDR2 reads FYNNEI. V shed 10 bases and J shed 3 bases, with 13 bases lying between them. The CDR3 extends over 13 amino acids. The rearrangement joins TRBV2 to TRBJ2-1; a possible D gene is TRBD2 (5 bases). The specimen was CD4+ or CD8+ T cells sorted from blood, collected in a trial of the OX40 agonist ivuxolimab. This TCR derives from an adult with an advanced solid tumor such as melanoma, head and neck, liver or kidney cancer. CDR3 loop: CATLPDYYNEQFF. The CDR3 nucleotides are TGTGCCACCCTACCTGACTACTACAATGAGCAGTTCTTC. The variable domain in full, with the rest retrieved from reference TRBV2 and TRBJ2-1, is EPEVTQTPSHQVTQMGQEVILRCVPISNHLYFYWYRQILGQKVEFLVSFYNNEISEKSEIFDDQFSVERPDGSNFTLKIRSTKLEDSAMYFCATLPDYYNEQFFGPGTRLTVL.